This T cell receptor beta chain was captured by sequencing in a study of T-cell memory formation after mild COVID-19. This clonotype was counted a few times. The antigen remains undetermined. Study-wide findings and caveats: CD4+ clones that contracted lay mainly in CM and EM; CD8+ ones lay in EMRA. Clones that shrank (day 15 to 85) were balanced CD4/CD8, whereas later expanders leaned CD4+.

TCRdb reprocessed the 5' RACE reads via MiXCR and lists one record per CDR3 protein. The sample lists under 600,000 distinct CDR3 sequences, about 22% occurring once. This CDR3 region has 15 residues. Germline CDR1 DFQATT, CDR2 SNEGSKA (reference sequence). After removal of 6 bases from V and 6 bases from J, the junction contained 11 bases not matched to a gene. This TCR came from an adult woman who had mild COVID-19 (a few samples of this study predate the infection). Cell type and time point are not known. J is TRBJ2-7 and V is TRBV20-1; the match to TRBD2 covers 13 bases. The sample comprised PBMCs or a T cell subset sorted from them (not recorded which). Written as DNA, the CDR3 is TGCAGTGCAGCCAGCGGACTAGCGGGAGTTCCCGAGCAGTACTTC. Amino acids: CSAASGLAGVPEQYF.